This TCR beta chain was observed in a study of cytomegalovirus exposure and HLA in healthy donors. This clone was observed once. Its target is not known. Germline assignment: CDR1 SNHLY and CDR2 FYNNEI. Trimming removed 6 bases at V and 0 bases at J, with 9 bases between. CDR3 length equals 14 residues. PCR involved 60 Vbeta and 13 Jbeta primers. Using immunoSEQ multiplex PCR, the repertoire was profiled, and TCRdb retains in-frame clones only, with some absent. The profile shows about 200,000 clones, about 75% of them singletons. Study-level points and caveats: The study recorded more than 150 TCR beta chains that were cytomegalovirus-associated. Productive rates of about 87% or about 30% were seen for most TCR beta V segments in an earlier analysis. For most TCR sequences rarity was the rule, although some public TCRs occurred in many donors. Three CMV-associated chains proved CMV antigen-specific in vitro.

This chain uses TRBV2 with TRBJ1-3, with D hard to call. The sequence was obtained from a man younger than 35 in good health and CMV-seronegative. The sequenced sample was PBMCs. The CDR3 DNA follows: TGTGCCAGCAGCGACCCTAGCTCTGGAAACACCATATATTTT. Translation: CASSDPSSGNTIYF.